These 27 T cell receptor beta chains came from one sample sequenced in a study of shared clonotypes between healthy human individuals (dated by TCRdb to 2020 to 2022). The library was obtained by the immunoSEQ multiplex PCR assay. The immuneACCESS repertoire file appears here via TCRdb, limited to in-frame rearrangements. These files lack a portion of the clones; in checked studies, under half of the deficit traces to unresolved V genes, and the cause of the others is not known. This sample gives over a million clones in total; 70% to 80% of them show up just once. In total, the top ten clones hold more than 0.45% of the sample. Input material: memory CD4+ T cells from PBMCs. The intended sense of this specimen's cell subset or site label: CD45RA-negative fraction. The receptors were sampled from a man aged 18 to 30 in good health. Some clones in this sample may be carry-over from other donors' samples.

The chain recombines TRBV11-2 with TRBJ2-1; 7 bases are shared with TRBD2. V lost 1 base and J lost 9; bases outside the gene matches: 9. The CDR3 is 15 amino acids. Germline V CDR1 and CDR2: SGHAT, FQNNGV. In nucleotides, the CDR3 is TGTGCCAGCAGCTTAGCTCGCGGGAGTTCCTTTGAGCAGTTCTTC. Its protein is CASSLARGSSFEQFF.

This rearrangement joins TRBV6-5 to TRBJ1-1; TRBD1 matches 11 bases. Unmatched junction bases numbered 6, after V lost 5 bases and J lost 7 bases. The CDR3 has 14 amino acids. CDR1 is MNHEY and CDR2 is SVGAGI in the germline V gene. The CDR3 sequence is CASSRTGGYGEAFF. As DNA, the CDR3 is TGTGCCAGCAGTCGGACAGGGGGCTACGGTGAAGCTTTCTTT.

The J gene is TRBJ2-2, the V gene TRBV5-1; D gene unclear. Germline CDR1 reads SGHRS; CDR2 reads YFSETQ. The CDR3 runs 14 residues. Trimming stripped 2 bases from V and 7 bases from J, with 12 bases between. The chain's CDR3 is CASSFDRTYGELFF. CDR3 bases: TGCGCCAGCAGCTTCGATCGGACCTACGGGGAGCTGTTTTTT. The variable domain in full, with the rest retrieved from reference TRBV5-1 and TRBJ2-2, is KAGVTQTPRYLIKTRGQQVTLSCSPISGHRSVSWYQQTPGQGLQFLFEYFSETQRNKGNFPGRFSGRQFSNSRSEMNVSTLELGDSALYLCASSFDRTYGELFFGEGSRLTVL.

The chain is built from TRBV5-6 and TRBJ2-7, with D possibly being TRBD2 (5 bases). V was shortened by 2 bases and J by 0 bases, with 15 bases between the two germline ends. The CDR3 runs 16 residues. Germline CDR1 is SGHDT and CDR2 is YYEEEE. CDR3 coding DNA: TGTGCCAGCAGCTTAGGTGGCCTTACTAGCTCCTACGAGCAGTACTTC. Protein: CASSLGGLTSSYEQYF. The variable domain in full, with the rest retrieved from reference TRBV5-6 and TRBJ2-7, is DAGVTQSPTHLIKTRGQQVTLRCSPKSGHDTVSWYQQALGQGPQFIFQYYEEEERQRGNFPDRFSGHQFPNYSSELNVNALLLGDSALYLCASSLGGLTSSYEQYFGPGTRLTVT.

This chain connects TRBV13 to TRBJ1-3, with unresolved D. This CDR3 is 15 amino acids long. CDR1 and CDR2 from the germline V gene are PRHDT and FYEKMQ (reference sequence). V was clipped by 1 base and J by 2 bases, with 9 bases between them. The CDR3 region is CASSLVGSAGNTIYF. CDR3 bases: TGTGCCAGCAGCTTAGTGGGATCGGCTGGAAACACCATATATTTT.

V gene TRBV5-4 combines with J gene TRBJ1-1; D is possibly TRBD1 (5 bases). Trimming pared 1 base from V and 3 bases from J, leaving 10 bases between. CDR1 is SGHNT and CDR2 is YYREEE in the germline V gene (reference sequence). The CDR3 loop spans 14 amino acids. Here the CDR3 reads CASSLTGGDTEAFF. The CDR3 DNA reads TGTGCCAGCAGCTTGACAGGAGGGGACACTGAAGCTTTCTTT.

The chain has TRBV7-9 and TRBJ1-4; no definite D call. Per the germline V gene, CDR1 is SEHNR and CDR2 is FQNEAQ (reference sequence). Trimming took 2 bases from V and 3 from J, leaving 4 bases between them. The CDR3 length is 13 residues. The CDR3 sequence: CASSLLSNEKLFF. In nucleotides, the CDR3 is TGTGCCAGCAGCTTACTCTCTAATGAAAAACTGTTTTTT. The full variable domain, its missing parts supplied by reference TRBV7-9 and TRBJ1-4, is DTGVSQNPRHKITKRGQNVTFRCDPISEHNRLYWYRQTLGQGPEFLTYFQNEAQLEKSRLLSDRFSAERPKGSFSTLEIQRTEQGDSAMYLCASSLLSNEKLFFGSGTQLSVL.

The chain links TRBV2 to TRBJ1-1; D is uncertain. With 7 bases removed from V and 5 bases from J, the gap between germline ends came to 14 bases. Per germline, CDR1 SNHLY and CDR2 FYNNEI. The CDR3 totals 13 residues. The CDR3 coding sequence is TGTGCCAGCAAAGAGAGTTTCCTAACTGAAGCTTTCTTT. As protein: CASKESFLTEAFF.

This sequence joins TRBV6-5 and TRBJ1-2; 7 bases line up with TRBD1. This CDR3 is built from 14 residues. Germline loops: CDR1 MNHEY, CDR2 SVGAGI. The V and J ends lost 4 bases and 5 bases, in that order; junction bases with no gene match: 7. The CDR3, as DNA: TGTGCCAGCAGTTTCGCCGGGACAGCTTATGGCTACACCTTC. Translated: CASSFAGTAYGYTF.

The chain recombines TRBV19 with TRBJ2-4; 9 nucleotides match TRBD1. Germline V lookup: CDR1 LNHDA, CDR2 SQIVND (reference sequence). This CDR3 spans 16 amino acids. V trimming: 2 bases; J trimming: 5 bases; junction bases outside the gene matches: 7. The CDR3 loop reads CASSIRDRVNENIQYF. The DNA of the CDR3 is TGTGCCAGTAGTATAAGGGACAGGGTAAACGAAAACATTCAGTACTTC.

This chain connects TRBV11-2 to TRBJ2-1; D may be TRBD2 (7 bases). Trimming took 6 bases from V and 7 from J, leaving 25 bases between them. This CDR3 has 17 amino acids. Germline V gene lookup returns CDR1 SGHAT and CDR2 FQNNGV. The DNA for the CDR3 is TGTGCCAGCAGGTTCCTAGCGGCAAAAAGGGGGGGGAATGAGCAGTTCTTC. Its translation: CASRFLAAKRGGNEQFF.

The chain carries TRBV11-2 and TRBJ2-7, with TRBD1 matching 8 bases. Germline V lookup: CDR1 SGHAT, CDR2 FQNNGV. V lost 4 bases, J lost 7 bases, and 15 bases stayed unmatched. The CDR3 sequence is 16 residues long. The CDR3 reads CASSSDRGRGPREQYF. In nucleotides, the CDR3 is TGTGCCAGCAGCTCGGATAGGGGCAGGGGGCCCAGGGAGCAGTACTTC.

The chain links TRBV28 to TRBJ1-1, with D maybe TRBD1 (6 bases). V was clipped by 11 bases and J by 3 bases, with 16 bases between them. Germline V lookup: CDR1 MDHEN, CDR2 SYDVKM. The CDR3 is 13 amino acids. The CDR3 bases are TGTGCCGGCAAAGCAGCAGGGGACACTGAAGCTTTCTTT. Translated: CAGKAAGDTEAFF.

The chain recombines TRBV6-6 with TRBJ2-7; D unresolved. The length of the CDR3 is 15 residues. Trimming removed 5 bases from V and 3 bases from J, with 17 bases in between. Germline V gene lookup returns CDR1 MNHNY and CDR2 SVGAGI (reference sequence). The CDR3 sequence is CASSTNPTSYYEQYF. CDR3 DNA sequence: TGTGCCAGCAGTACCAACCCGACAAGTTACTACGAGCAGTACTTC.

The chain is built from TRBV30 and TRBJ2-1; no firm D call. The V gene's germline CDR1 is GTSNPN and CDR2 SVGIG (reference sequence). The CDR3 is 12 amino acids. V gave up 3 bases and J gave up 8 bases, with 11 bases separating them. The CDR3 sequence is CAWSPSTYEQFF. CDR3 in DNA: TGTGCCTGGAGCCCTAGTACATATGAGCAGTTCTTC.

This clone was seen more than once but under ten times. V and J are TRBV28 and TRBJ1-5, with a tentative D call TRBD1 (5 bases). This CDR3 is 15 amino acids long. Germline V lookup: CDR1 MDHEN, CDR2 SYDVKM. V was pared by 2 bases and J by 4 bases, with 12 bases between. The CDR3 DNA follows: TGTGCCAGCAGTTTACAGGGCCCGGGGAATCAGCCCCAGCATTTT. This codes for CASSLQGPGNQPQHF.

This clone was counted once. The V gene is TRBV7-2, the J gene TRBJ2-3, with D maybe TRBD1 (6 bases). Trimming shortened V by 2 bases and J by 3 bases, and 12 bases separated the two germline ends. Germline values: CDR1 SGHTA, CDR2 FQGNSA. The CDR3 has 15 residues. CDR3 coding DNA: TGTGCCAGCAGCTTAACAGGACAGCTGACAGATACGCAGTATTTT. This sequence encodes CASSLTGQLTDTQYF. Combining the CDR3 with reference TRBV7-2 and TRBJ2-3 gives the whole variable domain GAGVSQSPSNKVTEKGKDVELRCDPISGHTALYWYRQSLGQGLEFLIYFQGNSAPDKSGLPSDRFSAERTGGSVSTLTIQRTQQEDSAVYLCASSLTGQLTDTQYFGPGTRLTVL.

The chain couples TRBV11-3 to TRBJ2-1, with a possible D match to TRBD1 (6 bases). CDR3 length equals 14 residues. Trimming left V 5 bases short and J 8 bases short, with 16 bases between. CDR1 SGHNT and CDR2 YENEEA come from the germline V gene. The CDR3 spells CASSRDNAGYEQFF. In nucleotides, the CDR3 is TGTGCCAGCAGCCGGGACAACGCGGGTTATGAGCAGTTCTTC.

The genes are TRBV19 and TRBJ1-2; D remains ambiguous. CDR3 length: 17 amino acids. Germline V lookup: CDR1 LNHDA, CDR2 SQIVND (reference sequence). V shed 3 bases and J shed 4 bases, with 21 bases lying between them. CDR3 sequence (DNA): TGTGCCAGTAGTATTAATGCGGGTTTCAGGAGTGGCTATGGCTACACCTTC. Its protein is CASSINAGFRSGYGYTF. Based on the CDR3 plus reference TRBV19 and TRBJ1-2, the full variable domain is DGGITQSPKYLFRKEGQNVTLSCEQNLNHDAMYWYRQDPGQGLRLIYYSQIVNDFQKGDIAEGYSVSREKKESFPLTVTSAQKNPTAFYLCASSINAGFRSGYGYTFGSGTRLTVV.

V and J are TRBV5-4 and TRBJ2-6; D possibly corresponds to TRBD2 (6 bases). The ends were cut back, 4 bases at V and 0 bases at J, with 17 bases in the middle. The CDR3 has 18 amino acids. CDR1 and CDR2 (germline): SGHNT, YYREEE (reference sequence). The CDR3 here is CASSGGGAGDSGANVLTF. The CDR3 nucleotides read TGTGCCAGCAGCGGTGGAGGGGCAGGAGACTCTGGGGCCAACGTCCTGACTTTC.

The V call is TRBV9, the J call TRBJ2-2; D remains ambiguous. The CDR3 has 12 residues. Between the trimmed V and J ends, which lost 4 bases and 0 bases, there was a span of 1 base. Germline V lookup: CDR1 SGDLS, CDR2 YYNGEE. In DNA form, the CDR3 reads TGTGCCAGCAGCACGAACACCGGGGAGCTGTTTTTT. It is translated as CASSTNTGELFF.

The chain couples TRBV5-4 to TRBJ1-4; D ambiguous. CDR1 SGHNT and CDR2 YYREEE come from the germline V gene (reference sequence). The length of the CDR3 is 14 residues. The ends were cut back, 0 bases at V and 5 bases at J, with 8 bases in the middle. The CDR3 loop is CASSLGTPNEKLFF. The CDR3 DNA sequence: TGTGCCAGCAGCTTGGGAACACCCAATGAAAAACTGTTTTTT.

The J gene is TRBJ2-7, the V gene TRBV5-1; the match to TRBD2 covers 12 bases. V was clipped by 1 base and J by 3 bases; unmatched bases: 5. CDR3 size: 16 residues. Germline CDR1 reads SGHRS; CDR2 reads YFSETQ. The CDR3 region has the DNA TGCGCCAGCAGCTTGATTCCTAGCGGGAGGGACTACGAGCAGTACTTC. Protein sequence: CASSLIPSGRDYEQYF.

V is TRBV6-1 and J is TRBJ2-5, with D possibly being TRBD1 (6 bases). Germline V gene lookup returns CDR1 MNHNS and CDR2 SASEGT. Trimming took off 5 bases at V and 4 bases at J, with 14 bases between the two ends. CDR3 length: 14 residues. Written as DNA, the CDR3 is TGTGCCAGCAGTACAGGGAACTCAGGAGAGACCCAGTACTTC. It is translated as CASSTGNSGETQYF.

This chain connects TRBV7-2 to TRBJ1-2; D remains unclear. V was trimmed by 6 bases and J by 7 bases, leaving 9 bases between them. Germline-derived CDR1 and CDR2 are SGHTA and FQGNSA. CDR3 length: 11 amino acids. As DNA, the CDR3 is TGTGCCAGCAGTCAGATTACTGGCTACACCTTC. As protein: CASSQITGYTF.

J is TRBJ2-3 and V is TRBV7-2, with unresolved D. Trimming removed 10 bases from V and 4 bases from J, with 9 bases in between. The V gene's germline CDR1 is SGHTA and CDR2 FQGNSA. The CDR3 is 11 residues long. Here the CDR3 DNA reads TGTGCCAACTCCCAGTCAGATACGCAGTATTTT. This gives the protein CANSQSDTQYF.

V usage is TRBV28 and J usage is TRBJ2-7, with a possible D match to TRBD2 (6 bases). V was clipped by 5 bases and J by 3 bases, with 14 bases between them. This CDR3 comprises 14 residues. Germline CDR1 and CDR2: MDHEN and SYDVKM. Here the CDR3 DNA reads TGTGCCAGCAGTCCGGGACTCGAAAACTACGAGCAGTACTTC. It specifies CASSPGLENYEQYF.